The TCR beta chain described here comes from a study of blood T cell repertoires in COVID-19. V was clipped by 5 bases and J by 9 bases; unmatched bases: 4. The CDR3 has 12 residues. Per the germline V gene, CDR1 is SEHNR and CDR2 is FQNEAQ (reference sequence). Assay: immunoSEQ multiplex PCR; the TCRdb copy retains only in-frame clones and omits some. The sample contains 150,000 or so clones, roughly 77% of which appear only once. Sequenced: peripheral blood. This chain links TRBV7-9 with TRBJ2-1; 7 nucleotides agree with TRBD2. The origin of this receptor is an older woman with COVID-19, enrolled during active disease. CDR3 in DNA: TGTGCCAGCAGCCGCGGGGGTACTGAGCAGTTCTTC. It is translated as CASSRGGTEQFF.